The next 14 T cell receptor beta chains were all read from a single sample in a study of T cells in Graves' hyperthyroidism and ophthalmopathy. Authors of the study amplified TCR beta CDR3 regions from RNA transcripts. The HTBI set primed first-round TCR CDR3 RT-PCR. MiXCR was run by TCRdb on the multiplex PCR reads, yielding one entry per CDR3 protein. The sample lists a few hundred thousand distinct CDR3 sequences; roughly an eighth were seen once. The sequenced sample consisted of blood. The receptor set was obtained from a woman between 40 and 55 years old with Graves' ophthalmopathy.

This clonotype has more than one count but fewer than ten. The gene calls are TRBV3-1 and TRBJ2-7, with D possibly TRBD1 on 6 matching bases. From germline, CDR1 is LGHDT and CDR2 YNNKEL (reference sequence). The CDR3 extends over 14 amino acids. V lost 0 bases, J lost 2 bases, and 8 bases lay in between. The CDR3 spells CASSQDRGPYEQYF. The CDR3 DNA reads TGTGCCAGCAGCCAAGACAGGGGACCCTACGAGCAGTACTTC.

The chain recombines TRBV5-6 with TRBJ1-1; 9 bases are shared with TRBD1. CDR1 and CDR2 from the germline V gene are SGHDT and YYEEEE. V was clipped by 4 bases and J by 4 bases; unmatched bases: 5. CDR3 length: 14 residues. In DNA form, the CDR3 reads TGTGCCAGCAGCAGGTTACAGGGGGCCACTGAAGCTTTCTTT. Translating gives CASSRLQGATEAFF.

This chain joins TRBV11-2 and TRBJ1-5; D is undetermined. V lost 1 base and J lost 6, with 13 bases in between. In germline, CDR1 is SGHAT, CDR2 FQNNGV. This CDR3 is 15 amino acids long. CDR3 in amino acids: CASSLGRGQGQPQHF. The CDR3 DNA sequence: TGTGCCAGCAGCTTAGGCCGGGGTCAAGGTCAGCCCCAGCATTTT.

This clonotype was detected a few times. J is TRBJ2-1 and V is TRBV20-1, with 13 positions matching TRBD2. Trimming took 5 bases from V and 15 from J; bases not matched to a gene: 13. Germline values: CDR1 DFQATT, CDR2 SNEGSKA (reference sequence). The CDR3 extends over 14 amino acids. As DNA, the CDR3 is TGCAGTGCTGGAGGACTAGCGGGAGCGGGATCTCGGTTCTTC. This gives the protein CSAGGLAGAGSRFF.

This clonotype was recorded many times. As DNA, the CDR3 is TGTGCCAGTAGTATCGGCCCACAGAACAATGAGCAGTTCTTC. Translated: CASSIGPQNNEQFF. J is TRBJ2-1 and V is TRBV19; D call uncertain. Trimming took off 3 bases at V and 5 bases at J, with 11 bases between the two ends. The CDR3 consists of 14 residues. CDR1 is LNHDA, CDR2 SQIVND, per germline (reference sequence).

V usage is TRBV11-2 and J usage is TRBJ1-3, with TRBD1 as a possible D gene (5 bases). Germline V gene lookup returns CDR1 SGHAT and CDR2 FQNNGV. With 5 bases removed from V and 1 base from J, the gap between germline ends came to 15 bases. This CDR3 has 16 residues. The chain's CDR3 is CASSPSGLLSGNTIYF. The CDR3 DNA sequence: TGTGCCAGCAGCCCCTCGGGACTCCTTTCTGGAAACACCATATATTTT.

The rearrangement uses TRBV30 and TRBJ2-7; 7 bases align to TRBD1. CDR3 length equals 13 residues. Germline V gene sequence: CDR1 GTSNPN, CDR2 SVGIG (reference sequence). After removal of 7 bases from V and 3 bases from J, the junction contained 9 bases not matched to a gene. The CDR3 region is CAFLRTGRYEQYF. For the CDR3, the DNA is TGTGCCTTCCTCAGGACAGGCCGCTACGAGCAGTACTTC.

The chain joins TRBV5-4 to TRBJ2-6; 9 bases align to TRBD1. From germline, CDR1 is SGHNT and CDR2 YYREEE (reference sequence). This CDR3 comprises 20 residues. V dropped 4 bases and J dropped 2; count of bases not matched to a gene: 16. CDR3 DNA sequence: TGTGCCAGCAGCCACCCTCAATCCCGGGACAGGGTAGCTGGGGCCAACGTCCTGACTTTC. It yields the protein CASSHPQSRDRVAGANVLTF.

The sample holds many counts of this clonotype. This chain connects TRBV5-1 to TRBJ2-7, with 8 nucleotides matching TRBD2. Germline lookup yields CDR1 SGHRS and CDR2 YFSETQ. The junction had 9 bases not matched to a gene; V was cut back by 4 bases and J by 0 bases. The CDR3 runs 16 residues. CDR3 amino acids: CASSQKREPPSYEQYF. CDR3 in DNA: TGCGCCAGCAGCCAGAAGCGGGAGCCTCCCTCCTACGAGCAGTACTTC.

This clonotype was counted ten times or more. The chain couples TRBV3-1 to TRBJ1-2; no reliable D call. Per germline, CDR1 LGHDT and CDR2 YNNKEL (reference sequence). The germline V and J ends were trimmed by 4 bases and 3 bases, with 9 bases remaining between them. CDR3 length: 13 amino acids. In nucleotides, the CDR3 is TGTGCCAGCAGCCGGATAGAGGACTATGGCTACACCTTC. Encoded protein: CASSRIEDYGYTF.

This clonotype has just a few counts. The CDR3 DNA follows: TGTGCCAGCAGTTTAGTTGGTGGCGGCTCGGAAGGCTACACCTTC. Amino acids: CASSLVGGGSEGYTF. J is TRBJ1-2 and V is TRBV12-3 or TRBV12-4; D gene ambiguous. The CDR3 runs to 15 residues. The V end was cut by 1 base, the J end by 8 bases, with 17 bases between.

This clonotype came up many times. J is TRBJ1-4 and V is TRBV6-6; D uncertain. The CDR3 is 14 residues long. Trimming removed 0 bases at V and 4 bases at J, with 6 bases between. Per germline, CDR1 MNHNY and CDR2 SVGAGI (reference sequence). Here the CDR3 reads CASSYSFRNEKLFF. The CDR3 region has the DNA TGTGCCAGCAGTTACTCGTTCCGTAATGAAAAACTGTTTTTT.

The J gene is TRBJ1-1, the V gene TRBV5-1, with 9 bases aligning to TRBD1. Germline V CDR1 and CDR2: SGHRS, YFSETQ. The CDR3 is 15 residues long. V lost 4 bases to trimming and J lost 1 base; unmatched junction nucleotides: 5. The CDR3 reads CASSRTGDRNTEAFF. CDR3 DNA: TGCGCCAGCAGCAGGACAGGGGATAGGAACACTGAAGCTTTCTTT.

This chain uses TRBV3-1 with TRBJ1-2; no clear D. V lost 3 bases and J lost 8, with 16 bases in between. The CDR3 sequence is 14 residues long. The V gene's germline CDR1 is LGHDT and CDR2 YNNKEL (reference sequence). Written as DNA, the CDR3 is TGTGCCAGCAGCCAGTGGGGAGGGAAGGAGGGCTACACCTTC. Its protein product is CASSQWGGKEGYTF.